This entry concerns a single T cell receptor beta chain. Its antigen has not been determined. No base-level quality is on record; no much larger clone is a single base apart. The library was generated by the immunoSEQ multiplex PCR assay. The multiplex PCR relied on a mix of 60 forward primers for TCR Vbeta segments and 13 reverse primers for TCR Jbeta segments. A multiplex PCR assay on genomic DNA amplified the CDR3 region of rearranged TCR beta genes. Amplified TCR beta libraries were sequenced as 87-base-pair reads on the Illumina HiSeq System. In the paper's pipeline: Across the roughly 670 repertoires, a later analysis counted roughly 84 million unique TCR beta chains, approximately 10 million of which were shared by at least two donors. A nearest-neighbor algorithm error-corrected the raw reads and collapsed the reads into unique sequences, merging closely related sequences to remove PCR and sequencing errors. V, D and J gene segments were assigned by aligning CDR3 sequences to IMGT reference sequences. For a sequence to be retained, a match of at least six nucleotides to both a V gene segment and a J gene segment was required. A rearrangement was called productive if the CDR3 had no stop codons and remained in frame with V and J, and every other rearrangement was called non-productive. CDR3 was defined by IMGT convention, running from the second conserved V-encoded cysteine to the conserved J-encoded phenylalanine. In an earlier analysis of 550 to 650 of the donors, sequences lacking an unambiguous match to a single V gene segment were excluded. An earlier analysis of 450 to 650 of the donors called V segments functional above 56.7% productive rearrangements and segregating when the between-donor standard deviation exceeded 5%. A statistical classification framework was built to diagnose cytomegalovirus status from the catalog of TCR beta chain sequences. V and J gene assignment, in a later analysis, came from comparing TCR nucleotide sequences with IMGT/GENE-DB human TR gene sequences. Using the TCRdist pipeline, a later analysis assigned CDR3 sequences along with most-parsimonious VDJ recombination scenarios. In a later analysis, each TCR beta chain was defined by its CDR3 amino acid sequence together with its V-gene family, and reads lacking a unique V-gene family were excluded. In a later analysis, approximately 590 highly shared, low-generation-probability nucleotide sequences were removed to address suspected cross-contamination and a sequencing artifact. A later analysis calculated a clonal expansion index for each public chain from normalized within-repertoire ranks of inferred template counts. Generation probabilities in a later analysis came from a VDJ recombination model fitted to out-of-frame rearrangements, and those results were checked against IGoR. In a later analysis, TCR-TCR, TCR-HLA and TCR-CMV co-occurrence was scored with hypergeometric tests, and a repertoire-size bias correction was applied to TCR pairs. A later analysis estimated false discovery rates by permuting HLA or CMV assignments 20 times. In a later analysis, co-occurring TCRs were grouped using DBSCAN, and TCRdist sequence similarity was added for clustering within HLA-allele-positive subsets. Co-occurrence clustering excluded repertoires with fewer than 30,000 or more than 120,000 public chains, plus five with anomalous nucleotide sharing. TCRdb stores this immuneACCESS table with in-frame sequences only. Part of the clones is absent; in the studies checked, under half of the shortfall reflects unresolved V genes, and no reason is known for the rest. V, J and clone size derive from that table, while D and trimming were established from the DNA sequence. Within this sample are around 190,000 clones, with approximately 80% of them counted one time only. The top ten clones comprise 3.4% of the sample.

The cohort comprised fewer than 700 healthy bone marrow donors. Cohort members were all nominally healthy when sampled, although unrecorded immune exposures were likely present. The donor tested CMV seropositive and was one of the 289 seropositive cohort members. A peripheral blood sample was provided by each donor, and peripheral blood mononuclear cells were used for TCR beta sequencing. The Qiagen DNeasy Blood Extraction Kit was used to extract genomic DNA from the blood cell samples. This record comes from a study of cytomegalovirus exposure and HLA in healthy donors (TCRdb year 2017). At the level of the whole study: According to an earlier analysis of 587 of the donors, about 179 million T cells yielded 117 million unique TCR beta sequences and around 280 Gb of sequence data. Among over 350 genotyped donors of the cohort, an average of approximately 240,000 unique TCR beta nucleotide sequences were sequenced per donor, roughly 18% of them non-productive. The aim of the study was to test whether cataloging public T cell receptors could identify signatures of past pathogen exposure. About 5 DR-DQ haplotypes were handled as single units for association and clustering, since linkage in the cohort was strong. The T cell repertoires of about 700 subjects were profiled by immunosequencing and related to cytomegalovirus serostatus. Rather than using new phenotypic data, the later analysis identified candidate immune exposures from TCR beta sequences and from how often those sequences occurred across donors. Typing coverage varied by locus: about 620-640 donors for A, B, C, DRB1 and DQB1; some 520 for DQA1; about 590 for DPA1; more than 450 for DPB1. To decide whether each TCR beta V gene segment behaved as functional or pseudogenic, an earlier analysis of fewer than 750 of the donors relied on high-throughput TCR beta sequencing. Along with the approximately 700-subject first cohort, a separate validation cohort of over a hundred different subjects was used. A later genetic analysis used genome-wide SNP genotypes for about three fifths of the 666 donors, treating that subset as a discovery cohort. The study combined high-throughput TCR immunosequencing, statistical association of individual TCRs with disease status, and machine learning to predict cytomegalovirus infection status. Every repertoire in the discovery cohort had been generated on one and the same sequencing platform. The genetic ancestry cluster associated with self-reported Caucasian donors included 81% of the approximately 410 genotyped donors. HLA typing included class I and class II loci at four-digit resolution. A later analysis re-analyzed previously published TCR beta repertoires from approximately 700 donors and added high-resolution HLA genotyping to study TCR occurrence patterns. Around 320 gigabases of sequencing data and 80 million or so unique TCR sequences were included in an early release covering about 700 HLA-typed donors. Donor age, sex, ethnicity and CMV serostatus were compiled alongside the repertoire data.

Trimmed from V: 4 bases; trimmed from J: 4 bases; junction bases lacking a gene match: 6. The CDR3 runs 14 amino acids, cysteine and phenylalanine included. The only DNA kept is the CDR3, 42 bases in frame from the first base. CDR1 and CDR2 (SGHRS, YFSETQ) derive from the germline V gene. Overall study results and their limits: Some IMGT-functional V segments, including TRBV6-2 and TRBV6-3, could not be distinguished by the 87-base-pair reads and were therefore excluded. Linkage disequilibrium might explain the correlated functional status among segregating V segments, but an unknown experimental factor could not be ruled out. A later analysis reported that several top co-occurrence clusters appeared linked to parvovirus B19, influenza, CMV and Epstein-Barr virus. At a false discovery rate of 0.05, a later analysis linked some 18,000 TCR beta sequences to specific HLA alleles. Compared with the roughly 670-donor mean, donors in an Asian-associated ancestry cluster had fewer N-insertions in productive TCRs, according to a later genetic analysis. An earlier analysis of approximately 500 of the donors showed that most TCR beta V segments appeared in productive rearrangements either about 90% or about 30% of the time, which broadly matched IMGT annotations. Because some donors lacked HLA typing at each locus, the association tests relied only on the typed subset. For the cohort, immune exposure information was limited to CMV serostatus. According to the authors, the approach could potentially be generalized to other disease states and immunological phenotypes. Only TCR beta chains were sequenced in this cohort, and the absence of alpha or paired-chain data limited detectable features. A later analysis found that TCR association rates varied across HLA loci, with DRB1 alleles showing the most associated TCRs and HLA-C alleles the fewest. The classifier was reported to diagnose cytomegalovirus status with high specificity and sensitivity in both the original and validation cohorts. An association between a missense DCLRE1C variant and V-gene and J-gene trimming of TCR beta chains was found in a later genetic analysis and replicated in an independent cohort. A further reported finding was that TCR beta sequences accurately predicted the HLA-A and HLA-B alleles for most subjects in the first cohort. Presence/absence analyses assumed roughly uniform sequencing depth across donors, an assumption that may not hold. A group of highly shared sequence variants was considered likely to be a technical artifact of the sequencing pipeline. Compared with equally common non-associated chains, HLA-associated TCR beta chains in a later analysis were more clonally expanded and had lower generation probabilities. Most CMV-associated TCR beta chains appeared to be HLA-restricted in a later analysis, and the HLA associations seemed to be driven largely by CMV exposure. A few of the identified cytomegalovirus-associated TCR beta chains were confirmed in vitro to be specific for cytomegalovirus antigens. When HLA alleles, especially DR and DQ, strongly co-occurred, TCR associations were difficult to assign to individual alleles. The study gave a list of 150 to 200 TCR beta chains associated with cytomegalovirus. Most TCR sequences were seen in very few donors, while some public TCRs were found in many individuals. The earlier analysis of around 600 of the donors excluded roughly 16 rarely observed V segments, including chromosome 9 orphons, because counts were too low.

Material: PBMCs. This receptor was taken from a man aged 40-49 years in good health and CMV-seropositive. This chain is built from TRBV5-1 and TRBJ2-3; 7 nucleotides in the junction match TRBD1. CDR3 sequence: CASSQGQRADTQYF. The nucleotides read TGCGCCAGCAGCCAGGGACAGAGGGCAGATACGCAGTATTTT.